The rows below give T cell receptor beta chains drawn from one sample of a study of blood T cell repertoires in COVID-19. Sequencing used immunoSEQ multiplex PCR; TCRdb keeps in-frame clones, though not all of them. Counted here are a few hundred thousand clones, 85% to 90% occurring once; the ten biggest clones make up approximately 1.6%. The sample comprised PBMCs or T cells enriched from blood (not recorded which). All receptors come from a man aged 40-55 years who had recovered from COVID-19. Each CDR3 is given with its conserved first and last residue. The D gene is left open where the match is weak. The size entry is marked missing in some rows and otherwise reads once, few, many or a size class.

V gene: TRBV12-3/TRBV12-4; J gene: TRBJ1-2; D gene: -; clone size: few; CDR3 DNA: TGTGCCAGCAGTTTTCGGAGGGACTATGGCTACACCTTC; CDR3 protein: CASSFRRDYGYTF
V gene: TRBV29-1; J gene: TRBJ1-2; D gene: TRBD1; clone size: -; CDR3 DNA: TGCAGCGTAGCTGCCGGGACAGGGAACTATGGCTACACCTTC; CDR3 protein: CSVAAGTGNYGYTF
V gene: TRBV4-3; J gene: TRBJ1-2; D gene: -; clone size: -; CDR3 DNA: TGCGCCAGCAGCCAAGAGGTGGGCAACTATGGCTACACCTTC; CDR3 protein: CASSQEVGNYGYTF
V gene: TRBV9; J gene: TRBJ1-5; D gene: TRBD1; clone size: -; CDR3 DNA: TGTGCCAGCAGCCCTGGACAGGGAGGCAATCAGCCCCAGCATTTT; CDR3 protein: CASSPGQGGNQPQHF
V gene: TRBV5-4; J gene: TRBJ2-3; D gene: -; clone size: -; CDR3 DNA: TGTGCCAGCAGCTCCACAGGGTATACAGATACGCAGTATTTT; CDR3 protein: CASSSTGYTDTQYF
V gene: TRBV24-1; J gene: TRBJ2-3; D gene: -; clone size: -; CDR3 DNA: TGTGCCACCAGTGATTTCGGCACAGATACGCAGTATTTT; CDR3 protein: CATSDFGTDTQYF
V gene: TRBV29-1; J gene: TRBJ1-2; D gene: TRBD1; clone size: -; CDR3 DNA: TGCAGCGTGGCGGCACGGCAGGGGGCTAATGGCTACACCTTC; CDR3 protein: CSVAARQGANGYTF
V gene: TRBV27; J gene: TRBJ2-1; D gene: TRBD2; clone size: -; CDR3 DNA: TGTGCCAGCAGTTTCTTAGCGGGGTCCTACAATGAGCAGTTCTTC; CDR3 protein: CASSFLAGSYNEQFF
V gene: TRBV6-5; J gene: TRBJ1-2; D gene: -; clone size: once; CDR3 DNA: TGTGCCAGCAGTTACTCGGGGAGGGTCTATGGCTACACCTTC; CDR3 protein: CASSYSGRVYGYTF
V gene: TRBV27; J gene: TRBJ2-5; D gene: TRBD2; clone size: -; CDR3 DNA: TGTGCCAGCAGTTTGCGGACGGGACTAGGGGTTCAAGAGACCCAGTACTTC; CDR3 protein: CASSLRTGLGVQETQYF
V gene: TRBV27; J gene: TRBJ2-7; D gene: TRBD2; clone size: -; CDR3 DNA: TGTGCCAGCAGTTTATCTCCGGGACTAGCCTACGAGCAGTACTTC; CDR3 protein: CASSLSPGLAYEQYF
V gene: TRBV2; J gene: TRBJ2-3; D gene: -; clone size: -; CDR3 DNA: TGTGCCAGCAGTGGGACAGTAAACGCAGATACGCAGTATTTT; CDR3 protein: CASSGTVNADTQYF
V gene: TRBV9; J gene: TRBJ2-1; D gene: -; clone size: -; CDR3 DNA: TGTGCCAGCAGCGTAATAGTAGGGGGCAATGAGCAGTTCTTC; CDR3 protein: CASSVIVGGNEQFF
V gene: TRBV2; J gene: TRBJ2-1; D gene: -; clone size: -; CDR3 DNA: TGTGCCAGTGAGGCCGGGATTATCAACAATGAGCAGTTCTTC; CDR3 protein: CASEAGIINNEQFF
V gene: TRBV15; J gene: TRBJ1-5; D gene: TRBD1; clone size: -; CDR3 DNA: TGTGCCACCAGCAGGGGGCGGACAGGCCTCTATAGCAATCAGCCCCAGCATTTT; CDR3 protein: CATSRGRTGLYSNQPQHF
V gene: TRBV13; J gene: TRBJ2-2; D gene: -; clone size: -; CDR3 DNA: TGTGCCAGCAGCGCCATCAGGGAAGGGAACACCGGGGAGCTGTTTTTT; CDR3 protein: CASSAIREGNTGELFF
V gene: TRBV27; J gene: TRBJ2-5; D gene: TRBD2; clone size: -; CDR3 DNA: TGTGCCAGCCGGCCGTCCGGGGAGGGGGAGACCCAGTACTTC; CDR3 protein: CASRPSGEGETQYF
V gene: TRBV19; J gene: TRBJ2-1; D gene: TRBD2; clone size: -; CDR3 DNA: TGTGCCAGTAGTGGAACCGGGACTAGCGGGGATCGGGTTGAGCAGTTCTTC; CDR3 protein: CASSGTGTSGDRVEQFF
V gene: TRBV4-1; J gene: TRBJ2-2; D gene: -; clone size: -; CDR3 DNA: TGCGCCAGCAGATTAACCCGTTATATCCGGGACCCAAGAGAGGGGGCCGGGGAGCTGTTTTTT; CDR3 protein: CASRLTRYIRDPREGAGELFF
V gene: TRBV6-5; J gene: TRBJ2-7; D gene: -; clone size: once; CDR3 DNA: TGTGCCAGCAGTCGCTCCTACCGGGACAAAAGCGAGCAGTACTTC; CDR3 protein: CASSRSYRDKSEQYF
V gene: TRBV11-2; J gene: TRBJ1-2; D gene: TRBD1; clone size: once; CDR3 DNA: TGTGCCAGCAGCTTAGGTACAGGGGAGGCAGCTAACTATGGCTACACCTTC; CDR3 protein: CASSLGTGEAANYGYTF
V gene: TRBV5-1; J gene: TRBJ1-1; D gene: -; clone size: -; CDR3 DNA: TGCGCCAGCAGCTTGGCCGGCCAGGGTGCGAACACTGAAGCTTTCTTT; CDR3 protein: CASSLAGQGANTEAFF
V gene: TRBV30; J gene: TRBJ1-4; D gene: TRBD1; clone size: -; CDR3 DNA: TGTGCCTGGAGTGTACCGAGACAGGGGTGGGGGGAAAAACTGTTTTTT; CDR3 protein: CAWSVPRQGWGEKLFF
V gene: TRBV11-3; J gene: TRBJ2-3; D gene: TRBD1; clone size: -; CDR3 DNA: TGTGCCAGCAGCCAGGGGGCCAGAACTAGCACAGATACGCAGTATTTT; CDR3 protein: CASSQGARTSTDTQYF
V gene: TRBV19; J gene: TRBJ2-7; D gene: TRBD1; clone size: -; CDR3 DNA: TGTGCCAGTAGCCGGGACAGGGGGTCCTACGAGCAGTACTTC; CDR3 protein: CASSRDRGSYEQYF
V gene: TRBV5-4; J gene: TRBJ2-2; D gene: -; clone size: -; CDR3 DNA: TGTGCCAGCAGCTCACCCCGGGAAATGCACGGGGAGCTGTTTTTT; CDR3 protein: CASSSPREMHGELFF
V gene: TRBV28; J gene: TRBJ2-6; D gene: -; clone size: -; CDR3 DNA: TGTGCCAGCAGGCACCAGGGTTCAGGGGCCAACGTCCTGACTTTC; CDR3 protein: CASRHQGSGANVLTF
V gene: TRBV6-5; J gene: TRBJ2-7; D gene: -; clone size: -; CDR3 DNA: TGTGCCAGCAGTCCCCCTTGGGGGGACGGTTACGAGCAGTACTTC; CDR3 protein: CASSPPWGDGYEQYF
V gene: TRBV29-1; J gene: TRBJ1-2; D gene: -; clone size: -; CDR3 DNA: TGCAGCGTTGAAGACCCCAGGGAAGACTATGGCTACACCTTC; CDR3 protein: CSVEDPREDYGYTF
V gene: TRBV27; J gene: TRBJ1-1; D gene: -; clone size: -; CDR3 DNA: TGTGCCAGCAGTTATAGACAGGACACTGAAGCTTTCTTT; CDR3 protein: CASSYRQDTEAFF
V gene: TRBV7-2; J gene: TRBJ1-2; D gene: TRBD1; clone size: -; CDR3 DNA: TGTGCCAGCAGCCCGACCGACAGGGGGCGATATGGCTACACCTTC; CDR3 protein: CASSPTDRGRYGYTF
V gene: TRBV6-5; J gene: TRBJ1-2; D gene: -; clone size: -; CDR3 DNA: TGTGCCAGCAGTTACTCGCGGGGGCATCACTATGGCTACACCTTC; CDR3 protein: CASSYSRGHHYGYTF
V gene: TRBV29-1; J gene: TRBJ1-2; D gene: TRBD1; clone size: -; CDR3 DNA: TGCAGCGTTGAAGGGGGGACAGGATCTGCTGTGGGTGGCTACACCTTC; CDR3 protein: CSVEGGTGSAVGGYTF
V gene: TRBV7-9; J gene: TRBJ2-1; D gene: TRBD2; clone size: -; CDR3 DNA: TGTGCCAGCAGCTTTGGGACTAGCGTCAATGAGCAGTTCTTC; CDR3 protein: CASSFGTSVNEQFF
V gene: TRBV6-4; J gene: TRBJ2-3; D gene: -; clone size: -; CDR3 DNA: TGTGCCAGCAGTGAAGAGATGCGGGATACGCAGTATTTT; CDR3 protein: CASSEEMRDTQYF
V gene: TRBV7-3; J gene: TRBJ2-7; D gene: -; clone size: -; CDR3 DNA: TGTGCCAGCAGCCCTCGGAGTCAAGCCGAGCAGTACTTC; CDR3 protein: CASSPRSQAEQYF
V gene: TRBV5-1; J gene: TRBJ1-2; D gene: -; clone size: once; CDR3 DNA: TGCGCCAGCAGCTTGGACAGGGTCGACTATGGCTACACCTTC; CDR3 protein: CASSLDRVDYGYTF
V gene: TRBV7-2; J gene: TRBJ2-7; D gene: -; clone size: -; CDR3 DNA: TGTGCCAGCAGCTTCGCGGGACTCTCCTACGAGCAGTACTTC; CDR3 protein: CASSFAGLSYEQYF
V gene: TRBV24-1; J gene: TRBJ1-1; D gene: -; clone size: -; CDR3 DNA: TGTGCCACCAGTGACACCACAGTCGCTGAAGCTTTCTTT; CDR3 protein: CATSDTTVAEAFF
V gene: TRBV2; J gene: TRBJ2-7; D gene: TRBD1; clone size: -; CDR3 DNA: TGTGCCAGCAGTGGAAGGACAGGGTTTTACGAGCAGTACTTC; CDR3 protein: CASSGRTGFYEQYF
V gene: TRBV5-4; J gene: TRBJ1-4; D gene: TRBD1; clone size: -; CDR3 DNA: TGTGCCAGCAGCAAACGACAGGGGGCTTCTGAAAAACTGTTTTTT; CDR3 protein: CASSKRQGASEKLFF
V gene: TRBV28; J gene: TRBJ2-2; D gene: TRBD2; clone size: -; CDR3 DNA: TGTGCCAGCAGTTTATCGGGACTACCAAACACCGGGGAGCTGTTTTTT; CDR3 protein: CASSLSGLPNTGELFF
V gene: TRBV11-2; J gene: TRBJ2-7; D gene: -; clone size: -; CDR3 DNA: TGTGCCAGCAGCCCAGCGGGCGGGTACGAGCAGTACTTC; CDR3 protein: CASSPAGGYEQYF
V gene: TRBV30; J gene: TRBJ2-5; D gene: -; clone size: -; CDR3 DNA: TGTGCCTGGAGTGTAACGGGGGGCGGGGAGACCCAGTACTTC; CDR3 protein: CAWSVTGGGETQYF
V gene: TRBV10-3; J gene: TRBJ1-2; D gene: TRBD1; clone size: -; CDR3 DNA: TGTGCCATCAGCGGACAGGGAGTGGGCGGCTACACCTTC; CDR3 protein: CAISGQGVGGYTF
V gene: TRBV9; J gene: TRBJ2-2; D gene: TRBD1; clone size: -; CDR3 DNA: TGTGCCAGCAGCCCGCATCTGAAGGGGGCGCCGTGGTCTTCCACCGGGGAGCTGTTTTTT; CDR3 protein: CASSPHLKGAPWSSTGELFF
V gene: TRBV28; J gene: TRBJ1-2; D gene: -; clone size: -; CDR3 DNA: TGTGCCAGCAGTTCGGTGGGAGTCTTCGTCGATGGCTACACCTTC; CDR3 protein: CASSSVGVFVDGYTF
V gene: TRBV24-1; J gene: TRBJ1-5; D gene: TRBD1; clone size: -; CDR3 DNA: TGTGCCACCAGTGATGGGACAGGTTATAGCAATCAGCCCCAGCATTTT; CDR3 protein: CATSDGTGYSNQPQHF
V gene: TRBV5-4; J gene: TRBJ2-2; D gene: TRBD2; clone size: -; CDR3 DNA: TGTGCCAGCAGCTCCGGACTAGCGGGGTTCGGGGAGCTGTTTTTT; CDR3 protein: CASSSGLAGFGELFF
V gene: TRBV14; J gene: TRBJ2-3; D gene: -; clone size: -; CDR3 DNA: TGTGCCAGCAGCCAAGAATACAGGAGCACAGATACGCAGTATTTT; CDR3 protein: CASSQEYRSTDTQYF
V gene: TRBV28; J gene: TRBJ2-7; D gene: -; clone size: -; CDR3 DNA: TGTGCCAGCAGTCCCGCGGGCCACGAGCAGTACTTC; CDR3 protein: CASSPAGHEQYF
V gene: TRBV4-1; J gene: TRBJ1-1; D gene: TRBD1; clone size: few; CDR3 DNA: TGCGCCAGCAGCCAAAGACAGGGATTGCGGAACACTGAAGCTTTCTTT; CDR3 protein: CASSQRQGLRNTEAFF
V gene: TRBV27; J gene: TRBJ1-6; D gene: -; clone size: -; CDR3 DNA: TGTGCCAGCAGTTTAGAAATCGGGGTTTCTAATTCACCCCTCCACTTT; CDR3 protein: CASSLEIGVSNSPLHF
V gene: TRBV9; J gene: TRBJ2-5; D gene: TRBD2; clone size: -; CDR3 DNA: TGTGCCAGCAGCGTAGCTACGACTAGCGGGGTAGCAGAGACCCAGTACTTC; CDR3 protein: CASSVATTSGVAETQYF
V gene: TRBV5-5; J gene: TRBJ1-1; D gene: -; clone size: -; CDR3 DNA: TGTGCCAGCAGCTTGGATCCTCGGTCGAACACTGAAGCTTTCTTT; CDR3 protein: CASSLDPRSNTEAFF
V gene: TRBV30; J gene: TRBJ2-5; D gene: TRBD2; clone size: -; CDR3 DNA: TGTGCCTGGGGTCACGCCGCGGGAGGTTTGGGAGAGACCCAGTACTTC; CDR3 protein: CAWGHAAGGLGETQYF
V gene: TRBV7-2; J gene: TRBJ2-1; D gene: -; clone size: once; CDR3 DNA: TGTGCCAGCAGCCCATTATCGACTAACGGGAATGAGCAGTTCTTC; CDR3 protein: CASSPLSTNGNEQFF
V gene: TRBV3-1/TRBV3-2; J gene: TRBJ2-7; D gene: -; clone size: -; CDR3 DNA: TGTGCCAGCAGCCAAGAAACGCCTAGCAAATACGAGCAGTACTTC; CDR3 protein: CASSQETPSKYEQYF
V gene: TRBV13; J gene: TRBJ2-7; D gene: -; clone size: -; CDR3 DNA: TGTGCCAGCAGCACCACTGGTATGAGTTCCCCGTACGAGCAGTACTTC; CDR3 protein: CASSTTGMSSPYEQYF
V gene: TRBV5-1; J gene: TRBJ2-1; D gene: TRBD2; clone size: -; CDR3 DNA: TGCGCCAGCAGCGCGCGACTAGCGGGAGTAGGTTACAATGAGCAGTTCTTC; CDR3 protein: CASSARLAGVGYNEQFF